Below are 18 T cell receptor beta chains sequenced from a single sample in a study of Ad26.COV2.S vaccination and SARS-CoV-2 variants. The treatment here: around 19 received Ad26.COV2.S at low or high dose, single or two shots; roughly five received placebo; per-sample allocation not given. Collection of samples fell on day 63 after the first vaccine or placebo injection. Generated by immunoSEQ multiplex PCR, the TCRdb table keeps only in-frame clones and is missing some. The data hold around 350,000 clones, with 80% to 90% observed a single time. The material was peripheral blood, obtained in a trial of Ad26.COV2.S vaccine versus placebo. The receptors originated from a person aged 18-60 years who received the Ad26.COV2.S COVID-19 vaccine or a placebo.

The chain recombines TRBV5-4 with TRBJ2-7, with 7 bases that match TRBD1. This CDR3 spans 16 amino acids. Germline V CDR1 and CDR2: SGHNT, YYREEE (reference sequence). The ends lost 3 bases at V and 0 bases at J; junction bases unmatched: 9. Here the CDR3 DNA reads TGTGCCAGCAGCTCGGGACAGCCCCTAAACTCCTACGAGCAGTACTTC. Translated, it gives CASSSGQPLNSYEQYF.

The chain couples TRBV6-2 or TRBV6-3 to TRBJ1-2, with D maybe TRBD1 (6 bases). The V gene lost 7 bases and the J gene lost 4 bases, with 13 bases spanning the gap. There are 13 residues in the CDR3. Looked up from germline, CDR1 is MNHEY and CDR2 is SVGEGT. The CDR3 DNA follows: TGTGCCAGCACCCCGACAGGCCTCTATGGCTACACCTTC. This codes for CASTPTGLYGYTF.

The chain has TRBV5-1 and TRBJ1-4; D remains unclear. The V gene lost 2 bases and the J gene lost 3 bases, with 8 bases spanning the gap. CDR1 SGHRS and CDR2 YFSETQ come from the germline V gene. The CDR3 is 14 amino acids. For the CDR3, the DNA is TGCGCCAGCAGCTTTTCGGGGTCTAATGAAAAACTGTTTTTT. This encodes CASSFSGSNEKLFF.

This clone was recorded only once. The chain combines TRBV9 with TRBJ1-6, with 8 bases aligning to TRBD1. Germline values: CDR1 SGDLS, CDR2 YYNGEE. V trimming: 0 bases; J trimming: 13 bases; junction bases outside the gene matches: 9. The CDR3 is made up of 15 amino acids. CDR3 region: CASSVVAGGEYPLHF. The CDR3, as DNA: TGTGCCAGCAGCGTAGTGGCAGGGGGCGAATACCCCCTCCACTTT.

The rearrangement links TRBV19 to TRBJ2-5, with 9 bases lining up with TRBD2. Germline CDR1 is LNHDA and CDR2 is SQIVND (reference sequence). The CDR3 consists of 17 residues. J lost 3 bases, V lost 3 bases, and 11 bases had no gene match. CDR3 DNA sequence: TGTGCCAGTAGTATTGGCCTAGCGGGATTTTGGGAAGAGACCCAGTACTTC. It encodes CASSIGLAGFWEETQYF. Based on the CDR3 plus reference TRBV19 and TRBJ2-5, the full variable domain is DGGITQSPKYLFRKEGQNVTLSCEQNLNHDAMYWYRQDPGQGLRLIYYSQIVNDFQKGDIAEGYSVSREKKESFPLTVTSAQKNPTAFYLCASSIGLAGFWEETQYFGPGTRLLVL.

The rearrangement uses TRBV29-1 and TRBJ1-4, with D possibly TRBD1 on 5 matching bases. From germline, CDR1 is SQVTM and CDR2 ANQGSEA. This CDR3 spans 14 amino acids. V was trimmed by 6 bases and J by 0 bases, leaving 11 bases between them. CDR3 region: CSVHDRTTNEKLFF. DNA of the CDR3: TGCAGCGTCCATGACAGAACAACTAATGAAAAACTGTTTTTT. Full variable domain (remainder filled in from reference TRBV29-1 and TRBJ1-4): SAVISQKPSRDICQRGTSLTIQCQVDSQVTMMFWYRQQPGQSLTLIATANQGSEATYESGFVIDKFPISRPNLTFSTLTVSNMSPEDSSIYLCSVHDRTTNEKLFFGSGTQLSVL.

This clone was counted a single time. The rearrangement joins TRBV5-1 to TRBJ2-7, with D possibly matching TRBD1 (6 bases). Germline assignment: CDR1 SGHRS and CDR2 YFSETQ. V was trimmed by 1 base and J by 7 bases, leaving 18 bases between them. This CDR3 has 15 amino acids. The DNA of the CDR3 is TGCGCCAGCAGCTTGTATCCAGGGGCCTCCACGGAGCAGTACTTC. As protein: CASSLYPGASTEQYF.

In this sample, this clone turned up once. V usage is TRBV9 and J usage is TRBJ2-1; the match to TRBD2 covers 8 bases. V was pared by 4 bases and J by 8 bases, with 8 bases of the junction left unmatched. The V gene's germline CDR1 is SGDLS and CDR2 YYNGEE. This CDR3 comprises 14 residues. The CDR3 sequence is CASSLAGSGDEQFF. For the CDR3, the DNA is TGTGCCAGCAGCCTAGCGGGCTCGGGCGATGAGCAGTTCTTC.

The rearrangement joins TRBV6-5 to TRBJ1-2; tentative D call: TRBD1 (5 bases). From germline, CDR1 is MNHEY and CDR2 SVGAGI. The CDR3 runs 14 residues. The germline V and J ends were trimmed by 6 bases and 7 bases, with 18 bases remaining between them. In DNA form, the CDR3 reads TGTGCCAGCAGACAACCAACACAAACAGGTGGCTACACCTTC. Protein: CASRQPTQTGGYTF.

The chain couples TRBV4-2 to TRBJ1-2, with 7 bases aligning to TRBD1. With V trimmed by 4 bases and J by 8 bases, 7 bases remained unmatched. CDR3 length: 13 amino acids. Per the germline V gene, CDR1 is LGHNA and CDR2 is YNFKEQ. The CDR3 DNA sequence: TGTGCCAGCAGCCCTAGACAGGGTGCAGGCTACACCTTC. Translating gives CASSPRQGAGYTF.

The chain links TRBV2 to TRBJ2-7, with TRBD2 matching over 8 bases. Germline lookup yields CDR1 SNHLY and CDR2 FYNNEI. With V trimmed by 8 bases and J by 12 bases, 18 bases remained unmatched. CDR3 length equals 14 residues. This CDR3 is CASREGLPVGARYF. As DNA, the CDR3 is TGTGCCAGCCGGGAGGGCTTACCGGTTGGGGCAAGGTACTTC.

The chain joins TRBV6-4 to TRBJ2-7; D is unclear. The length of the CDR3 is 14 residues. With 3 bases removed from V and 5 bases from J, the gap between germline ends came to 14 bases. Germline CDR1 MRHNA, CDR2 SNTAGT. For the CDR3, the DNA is TGTGCCAGCAGTGAAGAAGTGTGGGATGACGAGCAGTACTTC. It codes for CASSEEVWDDEQYF.

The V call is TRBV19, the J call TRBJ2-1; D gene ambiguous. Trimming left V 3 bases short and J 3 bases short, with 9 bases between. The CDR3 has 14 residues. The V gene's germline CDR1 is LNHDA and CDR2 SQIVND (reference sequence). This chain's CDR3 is CASSIGQRYNEQFF. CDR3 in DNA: TGTGCCAGTAGTATTGGTCAGCGCTACAATGAGCAGTTCTTC.

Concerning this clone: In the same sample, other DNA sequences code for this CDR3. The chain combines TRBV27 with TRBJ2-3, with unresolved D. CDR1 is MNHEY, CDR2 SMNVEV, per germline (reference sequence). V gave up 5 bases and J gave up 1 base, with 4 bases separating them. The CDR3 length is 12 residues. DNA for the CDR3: TGTGCCAGCAGTCCTCGCACAGATACGCAGTATTTT. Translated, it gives CASSPRTDTQYF.

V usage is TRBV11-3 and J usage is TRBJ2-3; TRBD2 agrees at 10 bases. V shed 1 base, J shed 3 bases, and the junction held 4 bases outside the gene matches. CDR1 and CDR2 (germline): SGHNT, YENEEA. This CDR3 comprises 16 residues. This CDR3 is CASSLGASGGTDTQYF. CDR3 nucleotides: TGTGCCAGCAGCTTAGGGGCTAGCGGGGGAACAGATACGCAGTATTTT.

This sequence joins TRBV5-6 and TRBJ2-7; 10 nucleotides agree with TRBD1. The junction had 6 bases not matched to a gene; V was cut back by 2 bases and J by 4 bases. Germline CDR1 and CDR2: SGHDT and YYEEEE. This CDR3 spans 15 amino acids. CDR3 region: CASSLDWDRGYEQYF. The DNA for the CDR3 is TGTGCCAGCAGCTTAGACTGGGACAGGGGTTACGAGCAGTACTTC.

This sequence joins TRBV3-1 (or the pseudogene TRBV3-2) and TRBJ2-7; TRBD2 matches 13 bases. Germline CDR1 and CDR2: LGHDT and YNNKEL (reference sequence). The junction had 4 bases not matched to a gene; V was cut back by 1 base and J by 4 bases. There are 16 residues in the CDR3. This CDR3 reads CASSQAGTSGAYEQYF. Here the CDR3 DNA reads TGTGCCAGCAGCCAAGCCGGGACTAGCGGGGCATACGAGCAGTACTTC.

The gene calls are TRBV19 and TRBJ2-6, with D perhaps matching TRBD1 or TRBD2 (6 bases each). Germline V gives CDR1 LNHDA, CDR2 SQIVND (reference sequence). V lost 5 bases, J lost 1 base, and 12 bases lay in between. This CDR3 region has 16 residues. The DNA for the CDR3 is TGTGCCAGTAGTCCCGAGGGGGGATCTGGGGCCAACGTCCTGACTTTC. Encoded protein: CASSPEGGSGANVLTF. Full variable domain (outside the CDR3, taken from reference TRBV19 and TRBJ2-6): DGGITQSPKYLFRKEGQNVTLSCEQNLNHDAMYWYRQDPGQGLRLIYYSQIVNDFQKGDIAEGYSVSREKKESFPLTVTSAQKNPTAFYLCASSPEGGSGANVLTFGAGSRLTVL.